The rows below give T cell receptor beta chains drawn from one sample of a study of memory CD4+ T cells and cytomegalovirus serostatus. Clones were sequenced by immunoSEQ multiplex PCR, and TCRdb holds only the in-frame ones, with some missing. Among 64,000 or so clones listed, approximately 71% were seen once. Specimen: memory CD4+ T cells from blood. All receptors come from an adult in good health and CMV-seronegative. CDR3s include the opening cysteine and the closing phenylalanine or tryptophan. D genes are given only for firm matches. A clone size is listed for some rows: how often the clone was seen (once, few, many), or a class if it is expanded.

cdr3_nt cdr3_aa j_call d_call v_call clone_size
TGTGCCAGCAGCGCTCAGCCGGGCACAGATACGCAGTATTTT CASSAQPGTDTQYF TRBJ2-3 . TRBV7-3 once
TGCGCCAGCAGCTTGGAATGGGGGGCCAACTATGGCTACACCTTC CASSLEWGANYGYTF TRBJ1-2 . TRBV5-1 .
TGTGCCAGCAGCACTCAGCTTACCGGGAGGAATTCACCCCTCCACTTT CASSTQLTGRNSPLHF TRBJ1-6 . TRBV7-8 .
TGTGCTAGTGGTTACACCTCTCCGAGCTCCTACAATGAGCAGTTCTTC CASGYTSPSSYNEQFF TRBJ2-1 . TRBV12-5 .
TGCGCCAGCAGCCGGCAAGGGGGTTCTGAGGGCAATGAGCAGTTCTTC CASSRQGGSEGNEQFF TRBJ2-1 . TRBV5-1 .
TGCAGCGTTGAAAAGGCGACAGGGGAAGCTTTCTTT CSVEKATGEAFF TRBJ1-1 TRBD1 TRBV29-1 few
TGTGCCAGCAGCAAGAAAGGGTTCGAGCAGTACTTC CASSKKGFEQYF TRBJ2-7 . TRBV6-6 .
TGTGCCAGTAGTATCGTCGGGGGCTCTGGAAACACCATATATTTT CASSIVGGSGNTIYF TRBJ1-3 . TRBV19 .
TGTGCCAGCAGTTTATTCGGACTAGCGGGAGGCCTCAGTGGCGGTGAGCAGTTCTTC CASSLFGLAGGLSGGEQFF TRBJ2-1 TRBD2 TRBV28 .
TGTGCCAGCTCACGAGAGAATACGCAGTATTTT CASSRENTQYF TRBJ2-3 . TRBV18 .
TGTGCCAGCATGATAGGGAGGGGAAACACCATATATTTT CASMIGRGNTIYF TRBJ1-3 . TRBV6-6 .
TGTGCCAGCACCTCGGTGGCAGATACGCAGTATTTT CASTSVADTQYF TRBJ2-3 . TRBV27 few
TGCAGTGCCAGCACCAGGACCGGCTACACCTTC CSASTRTGYTF TRBJ1-2 . TRBV20-1 .
TGTGCCAGCGAGGCAGGGGGAGCGGGCAATCAGCCCCAGCATTTT CASEAGGAGNQPQHF TRBJ1-5 TRBD1 TRBV28 .
TGTGCCAGCTCACCCCCGGGCCTGTCCTACGAGCAGTACTTC CASSPPGLSYEQYF TRBJ2-7 . TRBV18 .
TGTGCCAGCAGACGAGTAACAGGATACGAGCAGTACTTC CASRRVTGYEQYF TRBJ2-7 . TRBV6-5 few
TGCGCCAGCAGCTTGTATTTGGCCCGCCGAATAGATACGCAGTATTTT CASSLYLARRIDTQYF TRBJ2-3 . TRBV5-1 .
TGCAGCGTGACACTTTGGGGGTTGAACACTGAAGCTTTCTTT CSVTLWGLNTEAFF TRBJ1-1 . TRBV29-1 .
TGTGCTAGTGCCCCCCAGGGTGAGGTCACTGAAGCTTTCTTT CASAPQGEVTEAFF TRBJ1-1 . TRBV12-5 .
TGTGCCAGCAGTCATTTGGGGCGCGATGAAAAACTGTTTTTT CASSHLGRDEKLFF TRBJ1-4 . TRBV16 once
TGCAGTGCCGCTCGGGAGCGAGAAGCTTTCTTT CSAAREREAFF TRBJ1-1 . TRBV20-1 .
TGTGCCAGCTCACCCCAGGGAAGCGTCAGCACAGATACGCAGTATTTT CASSPQGSVSTDTQYF TRBJ2-3 . TRBV18 .
TGCGCCAGCAGCCAAGATTGGCAGCCCAATCAGCCCCAGCATTTT CASSQDWQPNQPQHF TRBJ1-5 . TRBV4-1 few
TGTGCCAGCTCACCACCGGGACAGGGACGGGGGGAGCAGTACTTC CASSPPGQGRGEQYF TRBJ2-7 TRBD1 TRBV18 .
TGTGCCAGCTCACTGATAGGGTACGGGAGTCTCAGGAATACAGCTGAAGCTTTCTTT CASSLIGYGSLRNTAEAFF TRBJ1-1 . TRBV18 .
TGTGCCAGCAGCTTGGATAGCGGAAGCTCCTACGAGCAGTACTTC CASSLDSGSSYEQYF TRBJ2-7 . TRBV5-4 .
TGTGCCAGCAGTTACCCTACCGGGGAGCTGTTTTTT CASSYPTGELFF TRBJ2-2 . TRBV6-5 .
TGTGCCAGCAGCTTGGGACAGGGGCGTTTTGCTGAAGCTTTCTTT CASSLGQGRFAEAFF TRBJ1-1 TRBD1 TRBV5-4 .
TGTGCCAGCAGCTCCCGGGCAGGATACAATGAGCAGTTCTTC CASSSRAGYNEQFF TRBJ2-1 . TRBV5-4 few